Presented here are 29 T cell receptor delta chains from one specimen sequenced in a study of gamma-delta chains in newborns, infants, children. TCRdb re-analyzed the reads via CATT. In the table there are 6,900 or so delta-chain clones, around 2% of which are singletons. The source material was blood. The receptors derive from a child who was a newborn, infant or young child, either healthy, febrile or measles-vaccinated (not recorded which).

A remark on this clone: Since a much larger clone is just one base distant, this may be a read error. Other DNA variants within this sample encode the same CDR3. V usage is TRDV2 and J usage is TRDJ3; 13 nucleotides agree with TRDD3. This CDR3 region has 20 residues. Germline CDR1 and CDR2: GEAIGNYY and EKD. CDR3 sequence reads: CACDSTGGYASSWDTRQMFF. In DNA, the CDR3 is TGTGCCTGTGACAGTACTGGGGGATACGCCAGCTCCTGGGACACCCGCCAGATGTTTTTC.

A few counts support this clone. This likely reflects a read error, since a far larger clone is one base away. The identical CDR3 is also encoded by other nucleotide sequences in the sample. J is TRDJ2 and V is TRDV2, with D perhaps matching TRDD3 (5 bases). The CDR3 is 15 amino acids. V lost 0 bases and J 2 bases, leaving 9 bases between the germline ends. Germline V CDR1 and CDR2: GEAIGNYY, EKD. The CDR3 nucleotides are TGTGCCTGTGACACCGTTGGGGCCTTGACAGCACAACTCTTCTTT. Translation: CACDTVGALTAQLFF.

Remarks on this clone: The TCRdb protein, from a much larger clone, departs from this DNA's translation at residue 18, likely by read error; the protein shown derives from the DNA. The chain employs TRDV2 and TRDJ3, with 8 bases aligning to TRDD3. The CDR3 loop spans 20 amino acids. Germline values: CDR1 GEAIGNYY, CDR2 EKD. In nucleotides, the CDR3 is TGTGCCTGTGACACCGGAGGACTGGGGGCTAGCTCCTGGGACACCCGACAGACGTTTTTC. Its translation is CACDTGGLGASSWDTRQTFF.

This clone was detected many times. This sequence may be a read error, since a much larger clone differs from it by one base. The V call is TRDV2, the J call TRDJ1; 8 positions agree with TRDD3. Germline CDR1 and CDR2: GEAIGNYY and EKD. There are 17 residues in the CDR3. The CDR3 nucleotides are TGTGCCCGTGACACCGTGGGGGATCCCGGGGTGGCCGATAAACTCATCTTT. Protein: CARDTVGDPGVADKLIF.

In its sample, this clone was seen a few times. Translating the DNA gives a protein that differs from the TCRdb entry at residue 6; the protein shown here is that DNA translation. V gene TRDV2 combines with J gene TRDJ1, with 9 positions matching TRDD3. This CDR3 region has 16 residues. V lost 0 bases and J lost 2; bases outside the gene matches: 6. Per germline, CDR1 GEAIGNYY and CDR2 EKD. CDR3 residues: CACDTPLGIRTDKLIF. The DNA of the CDR3 is TGTGCCTGTGACACCCCACTGGGGATACGGACCGATAAACTCATCTTT.

This clone was detected many times. The chain uses TRDV1 and TRDJ3; 9 bases agree with TRDD3. Germline CDR1 TSWWSYY, CDR2 QGS. There are 27 residues in the CDR3. J was trimmed by 0 bases and V by 1 base; bases with no gene match: 28. CDR3 bases: TGTGCTCTTGGGGAACCCCCTACGTCCACTTACTGGGGGACTCGTCATTCGATCTCCTGGGACACCCGACAGATGTTTTTC. Protein: CALGEPPTSTYWGTRHSISWDTRQMFF.

In regard to this clone: The protein TCRdb gives is from a much larger clone and does not agree with this DNA's translation at residue 3, likely a read error; the protein shown here comes from the DNA. Here the CDR3 DNA reads TGTGCCCGTGACACCGTGAGGCCCCCCTCCTGGGACACCCGACAGATGTTTTTC. Amino acid sequence: CARDTVRPPSWDTRQMFF. V is TRDV2 and J is TRDJ3; no clear D gene. Germline V gene lookup returns CDR1 GEAIGNYY and CDR2 EKD. The length of the CDR3 is 18 residues.

A remark on this clone: The translation of this DNA and the TCRdb protein of a much larger clone differ at residue 16, probably owing to a read error; the protein shown here is translated from the DNA. The chain joins TRDV2 to TRDJ3, with 9 bases that match TRDD3. The CDR3 spans 18 residues. Looked up from germline, CDR1 is GEAIGNYY and CDR2 is EKD. Written as DNA, the CDR3 is TGTGCCTGTGACACCGTGGGGGATAGCTCCTGGGACACCCGACAGGTGTTTTTC. Protein: CACDTVGDSSWDTRQVFF.

This clone was seen a handful of times. The TCRdb protein comes from a much larger clone and disagrees with this DNA's translation at residue 7, likely due to a read error; the protein given here is derived from the DNA. The CDR3 sequence is CACDTVRDRGTDKLIF. DNA for the CDR3: TGTGCCTGTGACACCGTCCGGGACAGAGGGACCGATAAACTCATCTTT. The chain recombines TRDV2 with TRDJ1; no firm D call. The CDR3 length is 16 residues. Germline V lookup: CDR1 GEAIGNYY, CDR2 EKD. Between the trimmed V and J ends, which lost 0 bases and 2 bases, there was a span of 15 bases.

This clone is labeled as medium-sized (0.01 to 0.1%). This sample includes further DNA sequences coding for the same CDR3. The chain uses TRDV2 and TRDJ2, with a possible D match to TRDD3 (6 bases). The germline CDR1 and CDR2 sequences are GEAIGNYY and EKD. The CDR3 spans 16 residues. V lost 0 bases to trimming and J lost 4 bases, with 14 bases between them. The CDR3 DNA reads as TGTGCCTGTGACACCTGGGGGTCGCATGGGACAGCACAACTCTTCTTT. It is translated as CACDTWGSHGTAQLFF.

On this clone: Germline is not matched at one junction end, which may reflect a read error. CDR3 DNA sequence: TGTGCCTGTGACTCGAGGTACTGGGGGATACTCCATCGATTAAACTCCTGGTACACCCGACAGATGTTTTTC. It specifies CACDSRYWGILHRLNSWYTRQMFF. The J gene is TRDJ3, the V gene TRDV2; TRDD3 aligns across 12 bases. CDR3 size: 24 residues. Germline assignment: CDR1 GEAIGNYY and CDR2 EKD.

About this clone itself: A read error may be the cause here, since a much bigger clone is one base away. The chain recombines TRAV29/DV5 with TRDJ1, with 7 bases lining up with TRDD3. The J segment lost 0 bases and the V segment lost 0 bases, leaving 23 bases of the junction unmatched. Germline CDR1 reads NSMFDY; CDR2 reads ISSIKDK. The CDR3 runs 21 residues. CDR3 sequence (DNA): TGTGCAGCAAGCGTGGGGGAGGCGCAACTGGAGGAGGGATCCTACACCGATAAACTCATCTTT. This gives the protein CAASVGEAQLEEGSYTDKLIF.

This clone was counted only a few times. The protein held in TCRdb is that of a much larger clone and does not match this DNA's translation at residue 10, likely because of a read error; the protein shown is translated from the DNA. The J gene is TRDJ3, the V gene TRDV2; TRDD3 might be the D (6 bases). The CDR3 is 17 amino acids. Germline V gene sequence: CDR1 GEAIGNYY, CDR2 EKD. In nucleotides, the CDR3 is TGTGCCTGTGACACTACTGGGAGCTCCCGGGACACCCGACAGATGTTTTTC. Translated, it gives CACDTTGSSRDTRQMFF.

Comment on this clone: The protein TCRdb gives is from a much larger clone and does not agree with this DNA's translation at residue 17, likely a read error; the protein shown here comes from the DNA. Other nucleotide sequences in the sample specify the same CDR3. V is TRDV2 and J is TRDJ3; tentative D call: TRDD3 (6 bases). This CDR3 spans 19 amino acids. Germline V CDR1 and CDR2: GEAIGNYY, EKD. The CDR3 sequence: CACDTAYWASSWDTRQIFF. The CDR3 coding sequence is TGTGCCTGTGACACGGCGTACTGGGCCAGCTCCTGGGACACCCGACAGATATTTTTC.

With regard to this clone: This likely traces to a read error, being one base from a far larger clone. This same CDR3 is encoded by further DNA sequences in the sample. The chain is built from TRDV2 and TRDJ2; 9 bases map to TRDD3. After removal of 7 bases from V and 0 bases from J, the junction contained 11 bases not matched to a gene. CDR1 is GEAIGNYY and CDR2 is EKD in the germline V gene. This CDR3 contains 17 residues. CDR3 sequence reads: CACDLGDIITLTAQLFF. CDR3 nucleotides: TGTGCCTGCGACTTGGGGGATATTATAACTTTGACAGCACAACTCTTCTTT.

About this clone itself: This DNA's translation differs at residue 15 from TCRdb's protein, which comes from a much larger clone; a read error is likely, and the protein shown is translated from the DNA. V and J are TRDV2 and TRDJ3, with D maybe TRDD3 (5 bases). The CDR3 extends over 18 amino acids. CDR1 is GEAIGNYY, CDR2 EKD, per germline. DNA of the CDR3: TGTGCCTGTGACACCCTTTGGGGTAGCTCCTGGGACACCCGACGGATGTTTTTC. The encoded protein is CACDTLWGSSWDTRRMFF.

This clone was seen a few times. The protein in TCRdb stems from a much larger clone and differs at residue 6 from this DNA's translation, likely a read error; here the protein is translated from the DNA. The chain links TRDV2 to TRDJ2, with TRDD3 matching over 7 bases. With 3 bases clipped from V and 5 bases from J, the junction kept 5 bases outside the gene matches. CDR3 size: 14 residues. Germline CDR1 and CDR2: GEAIGNYY and EKD. CDR3 sequence reads: CACDVPGDTAQLFF. In DNA form, the CDR3 reads TGTGCCTGTGACGTACCGGGGGATACAGCACAACTCTTCTTT.

The table lists this clone with a few counts. This sequence may be a read error, since a much larger clone differs from it by one base. DNA of the CDR3: TGTGCCTGTGACGCCGTTGGATACGGTTCCTGGGACACCCGACAGATGTTTTTC. Residues: CACDAVGYGSWDTRQMFF. The chain is built from TRDV2 and TRDJ3; 7 nucleotides match TRDD3. Germline lookup yields CDR1 GEAIGNYY and CDR2 EKD. This CDR3 is 18 amino acids long. With V trimmed by 3 bases and J by 1 base, 8 bases remained unmatched.

This clone was observed at least ten times. A single base separates this from a much larger clone, so it may be a read error. V is TRDV2 and J is TRDJ2; maybe TRDD3 (6 bases). This CDR3 is 15 amino acids long. The germline gives CDR1 GEAIGNYY, CDR2 EKD. V lost 0 bases, J lost 1 base, and 8 bases lay in between. The CDR3 DNA follows: TGTGCCTGTGACACCGCGGGGGATTTGACAGCACAACTCTTCTTT. Translation: CACDTAGDLTAQLFF.

As to this clone: The TCRdb protein comes from a much larger clone and disagrees with this DNA's translation at residue 16, likely due to a read error; the protein given here is derived from the DNA. V gene TRDV2 combines with J gene TRDJ3; 10 bases match TRDD3. Germline CDR1 reads GEAIGNYY; CDR2 reads EKD. The CDR3 is made up of 19 amino acids. CDR3 amino acids: CACDSANWGISWDTRHMFF. CDR3 DNA sequence: TGTGCCTGTGACTCCGCGAACTGGGGGATCTCCTGGGACACCCGACATATGTTTTTC.

As for this clone: Given a much more abundant clone one base away, this may be a read error. Other DNA sequences in the same sample also yield this CDR3. The chain employs TRDV3 and TRDJ1; 12 nucleotides line up with TRDD3. Germline V lookup: CDR1 TVYSNPD, CDR2 GDNSRS (reference sequence). V gave up 2 bases and J gave up 1 base; unmatched junction bases: 8. The CDR3 runs 16 residues. The CDR3 spells CAFRTGGYSSTDKLIF. The CDR3 DNA sequence: TGTGCCTTTCGTACTGGGGGATACTCCTCCACCGATAAACTCATCTTT.

Turning to this clone: The protein given by TCRdb reflects a much larger clone and differs at residue 5 from this DNA's translation, likely from a read error; the protein shown is the DNA's translation. Other DNA sequences in the sample encode the same CDR3. The chain combines TRDV2 with TRDJ3; no reliable D call. The CDR3 has 17 amino acids. Germline CDR1 GEAIGNYY, CDR2 EKD. CDR3 nucleotides: TGTGCCCGTGACGCCGTACTGAGCTCCTGGGACACCCGACAGATGTTTTTC. The encoded protein is CARDAVLSSWDTRQMFF.

Only a few counts were recorded for this clone. One end of the junction is discordant with germline, which a read error may explain. This CDR3 is also generated by other DNA sequences in the sample. The rearrangement uses TRDV2 and TRDJ3; 8 nucleotides align to TRDD3. This CDR3 contains 19 residues. The germline V gene has CDR1 GEAIGNYY and CDR2 EKD. CDR3 sequence reads: CACDTVLGDFSWDTRQMFF. The DNA of the CDR3 is TGTGCCTGTGACACCGTATTGGGGGATTTCTCCTGGGACACCCGACAAATGTTTTTC.

This clone showed up just a few times. It differs at one base from a far larger clone, so likely a read error. This CDR3 is also generated by other DNA sequences in the sample. The rearrangement joins TRDV2 to TRDJ2, with 9 bases aligning to TRDD3. Germline CDR1 reads GEAIGNYY; CDR2 reads EKD. The CDR3 length is 17 residues. The CDR3 protein is CACDVLGDRALTAQLFF. The DNA for the CDR3 is TGTGCCTGTGATGTACTGGGGGACCGAGCTTTGACCGCACAACTCTTCTTT.

About this clone: Translating this DNA gives a protein that differs at residue 12 from the TCRdb one, which belongs to a much larger clone; a read error is likely, and the protein shown is this translation. The chain has TRDV2 and TRDJ3; 12 positions agree with TRDD3. In germline, CDR1 is GEAIGNYY, CDR2 EKD. This CDR3 region has 16 residues. The CDR3 loop reads CACTGGYPWDTQQMFF. CDR3 sequence (DNA): TGCGCCTGTACTGGGGGATACCCCTGGGACACCCAACAGATGTTTTTC.

This clone was detected only a few times. TCRdb has a much larger clone's protein, which differs at residue 5 from the translation of this DNA, likely because of a read error; what is shown is the protein translated from the DNA. The rearrangement joins TRDV2 to TRDJ1; 12 positions match TRDD3. CDR1 and CDR2 from the germline V gene are GEAIGNYY and EKD. V was clipped by 3 bases and J by 0 bases; unmatched bases: 10. The CDR3 extends over 18 amino acids. CDR3: CACDAGTGGYRDTDKLIF. The CDR3 nucleotides read TGTGCCTGTGACGCCGGTACTGGGGGATACCGGGACACCGATAAACTCATCTTT.

On this clone itself: TCRdb has a much larger clone's protein, which differs at residue 4 from the translation of this DNA, likely because of a read error; what is shown is the protein translated from the DNA. The rearrangement uses TRDV2 and TRDJ2, with 9 bases fitting TRDD3. CDR3 length: 16 residues. The V gene's germline CDR1 is GEAIGNYY and CDR2 EKD. The CDR3 nucleotides read TGTGCCTGTAACACAATGGGGGATACTTTGACAGCACAACTCTTCTTT. This sequence encodes CACNTMGDTLTAQLFF.

This clone appeared a few times. TCRdb's entry gives the protein of a much larger clone, which mismatches this DNA's translation at residue 15, likely from a read error; the protein reported here is translated from the DNA. This sequence joins TRDV2 and TRDJ3; TRDD3 matches at 12 bases. The germline V gene has CDR1 GEAIGNYY and CDR2 EKD. This CDR3 region has 18 residues. The CDR3 sequence: CACDTLGDTPWDTRRMFF. Here the CDR3 DNA reads TGTGCCTGTGACACACTGGGGGATACTCCCTGGGACACCCGACGGATGTTTTTC.

The sample holds a few counts of this clone. This DNA translates differently at residue 13 from the TCRdb protein, which is that of a much larger clone; a read error is likely, and the protein shown is the DNA's own translation. The chain recombines TRDV2 with TRDJ3, with 8 bases that match TRDD3. The CDR3 is 18 amino acids. CDR1 and CDR2 from the germline V gene are GEAIGNYY and EKD. The CDR3 sequence is CACDTWGIRSWDARQMFF. As DNA, the CDR3 is TGTGCCTGTGACACCTGGGGGATTCGCTCCTGGGACGCCCGACAGATGTTTTTC.